One sample yielded the 4 T cell receptor beta chains listed below, sequenced in a study of OX40 agonist ivuxolimab in advanced cancers. The library was obtained by the immunoSEQ multiplex PCR assay. TCRdb obtained this table from immuneACCESS and retained in-frame rearrangements with V and J assigned. These tables miss some clones; where compared with another copy, unresolved V genes account for less than half of the shortfall, and the remainder is unexplained. For this sample there are approximately 57,000 clones; approximately 91% appear just once. Around 10% of the sample is held by the ten biggest clonotypes. The sample was CD4+ or CD8+ T cells sorted from blood, taken in a trial of the OX40 agonist ivuxolimab. The receptor source for this set is an adult with an advanced solid tumor such as melanoma, head and neck, liver or kidney cancer.

The chain combines TRBV11-2 with TRBJ1-6; D is uncertain. This CDR3 contains 13 residues. The V end was cut by 3 bases, the J end by 10 bases, with 10 bases between. Germline V gene data show CDR1 as SGHAT and CDR2 as FQNNGV. CDR3 protein: CASSFTAGSPLHF. CDR3 in DNA: TGTGCCAGCAGCTTTACAGCCGGGTCACCCCTCCACTTT. The complete variable domain, with remaining parts taken from reference TRBV11-2 and TRBJ1-6, reads EAGVAQSPRYKIIEKRQSVAFWCNPISGHATLYWYQQILGQGPKLLIQFQNNGVVDDSQLPKDRFSAERLKGVDSTLKIQPAKLEDSAVYLCASSFTAGSPLHFGNGTRLTVT.

The V call is TRBV5-8, the J call TRBJ1-5; no reliable D call. Trimming left V 1 base short and J 3 bases short, with 8 bases between. The CDR3 has 14 residues. The germline V gene has CDR1 SGHTS and CDR2 YDEGEE. The CDR3 coding sequence is TGTGCCAGCAGCTTGTACACTAACAATCAGCCCCAGCATTTT. Its protein product is CASSLYTNNQPQHF. Using reference TRBV5-8 and TRBJ1-5 for the parts outside the CDR3, the full variable domain is EAGVTQSPTHLIKTRGQQATLRCSPISGHTSVYWYQQALGLGLQFLLWYDEGEERNRGNFPPRFSGRQFPNYSSELNVNALELEDSALYLCASSLYTNNQPQHFGDGTRLSIL.

The CDR3 coding sequence is TGTGCCAGCAGTTACTTCGGGACCGGGGAGCTGTTTTTT. This translates into CASSYFGTGELFF. V is TRBV6-6 and J is TRBJ2-2; D gene unclear. Germline V gives CDR1 MNHNY, CDR2 SVGAGI (reference sequence). Trimming pared 1 base from V and 5 bases from J, leaving 5 bases between. The CDR3 totals 13 residues.

This clone was seen only once. J is TRBJ1-1 and V is TRBV29-1; D possibly corresponds to TRBD1 (5 bases). Trimming took off 4 bases at V and 3 bases at J, with 9 bases between the two ends. Per germline, CDR1 SQVTM and CDR2 ANQGSEA. This CDR3 has 12 residues. The chain's CDR3 is CSVGGTYTEAFF. The CDR3 bases are TGCAGCGTTGGAGGGACCTACACTGAAGCTTTCTTT. Looking up the rest from reference TRBV29-1 and TRBJ1-1 gives the full variable domain: SAVISQKPSRDICQRGTSLTIQCQVDSQVTMMFWYRQQPGQSLTLIATANQGSEATYESGFVIDKFPISRPNLTFSTLTVSNMSPEDSSIYLCSVGGTYTEAFFGQGTRLTVV.